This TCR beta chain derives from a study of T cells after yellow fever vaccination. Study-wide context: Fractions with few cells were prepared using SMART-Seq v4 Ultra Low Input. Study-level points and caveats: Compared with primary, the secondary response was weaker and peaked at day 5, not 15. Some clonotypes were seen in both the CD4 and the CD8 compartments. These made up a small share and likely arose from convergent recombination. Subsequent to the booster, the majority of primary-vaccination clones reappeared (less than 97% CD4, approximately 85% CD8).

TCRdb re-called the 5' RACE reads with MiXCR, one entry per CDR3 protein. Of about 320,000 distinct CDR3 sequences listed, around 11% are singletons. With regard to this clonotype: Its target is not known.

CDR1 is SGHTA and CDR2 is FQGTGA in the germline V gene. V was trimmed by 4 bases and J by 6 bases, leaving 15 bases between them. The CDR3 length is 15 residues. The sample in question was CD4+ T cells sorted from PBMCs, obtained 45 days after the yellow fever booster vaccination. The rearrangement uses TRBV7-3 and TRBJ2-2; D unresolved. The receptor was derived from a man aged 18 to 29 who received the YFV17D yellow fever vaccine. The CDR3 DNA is TGTGCCAGCAGCTCCGCCGGGCCCCGCCCCGGGGAGCTGTTTTTT. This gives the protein CASSSAGPRPGELFF.